This is a list of T cell receptor beta chains from one sample in a study of blood T cells in healthy people across ages. MiXCR, run by TCRdb on the 5' RACE reads, gives a single entry per CDR3 protein. The table has some 1.5 million distinct CDR3 sequences, approximately 43% seen once. Sample: blood. The receptors come from a young woman in good health. CDR3s leave out the opening cysteine and the closing phenylalanine or tryptophan. Fields, in order: J gene, V gene, CDR3 protein.

J: NA
V: TRBV6-1
CDR3: ASSEFYSGIQY

J: TRBJ1-2
V: TRBV6-6
CDR3: ASTGGNDNGYT

J: TRBJ1-2
V: TRBV11-2
CDR3: ASSSIRTVNYGYT

J: TRBJ2-7
V: TRBV4-3
CDR3: ASSQEVGLADRITYEQY

J: TRBJ1-4
V: TRBV6-5
CDR3: ASSYNGGEKLF

J: TRBJ2-1
V: TRBV6-1
CDR3: ASSRDRLYHEQF

J: TRBJ2-2
V: TRBV5-6
CDR3: ASSPTGSGELF

J: TRBJ2-1
V: TRBV20-1
CDR3: SARDFVAGNEQF

J: TRBJ1-1
V: TRBV12-3/TRBV12-4
CDR3: ACSGTTGLTEAF

J: TRBJ1-1
V: TRBV7-9
CDR3: ASSLAKNTEAF

J: TRBJ1-3
V: TRBV20-1
CDR3: SASRHSSGNTIY

J: TRBJ2-3
V: TRBV5-1
CDR3: ASSLFGIVLTDTQY

J: TRBJ1-2
V: TRBV20-1
CDR3: SAGGDRGQGYT

J: TRBJ1-4
V: TRBV7-2
CDR3: ASSLEAFDEKLF

J: TRBJ2-4
V: TRBV7-9
CDR3: ASSLDGQRNIQY

J: TRBJ1-2
V: TRBV4-2
CDR3: ASSQDWAAGLYGYT

J: TRBJ1-1
V: TRBV7-3
CDR3: ASSLMANTGAF

J: TRBJ1-1
V: TRBV20-1
CDR3: SATDWANTEAF

J: TRBJ2-7
V: TRBV27
CDR3: ASSFTLAGGPYEQY

J: TRBJ2-1
V: TRBV7-2
CDR3: ASSFKPTGNEQF

J: TRBJ2-7
V: TRBV20-1
CDR3: SARFLSRSAYEQY

J: TRBJ1-1
V: TRBV29-1
CDR3: SVGYGSEAF

J: TRBJ1-2
V: TRBV4-3
CDR3: ASSQDWGRTGGGYGYT

J: TRBJ2-7
V: TRBV20-1
CDR3: SARALAGLPYEQY

J: TRBJ1-1
V: TRBV6-2/TRBV6-3
CDR3: ASKGQFKEAF

J: TRBJ2-5
V: TRBV25-1
CDR3: ASSEAAGKETQY

J: TRBJ1-6
V: TRBV12-3/TRBV12-4
CDR3: ASSLGQSKGALH

J: TRBJ2-7
V: TRBV14
CDR3: ASSQDGGTSDYEQY

J: NA
V: TRBV6-2/TRBV6-3
CDR3: ASSYSKGSRGRNIQY

J: TRBJ2-1
V: TRBV7-9
CDR3: ASSFLGLAGYEQF

J: TRBJ2-7
V: TRBV2
CDR3: ASRLGGAQY

J: TRBJ2-7
V: TRBV27
CDR3: ASTNTSGLVWYEQY

J: TRBJ2-3
V: TRBV4-3
CDR3: ASSQEYGYTDTQY

J: NA
V: TRBV7-2
CDR3: ASSLIGAIGEQY

J: TRBJ1-2
V: TRBV7-2
CDR3: ASSLAEGQMSYGYT

J: TRBJ1-2
V: TRBV20-1
CDR3: SAHRAGGGYYGYT

J: TRBJ2-7
V: TRBV20-1
CDR3: SAQGLAFSYEQY

J: TRBJ1-1
V: TRBV25-1
CDR3: ASSERGGRRRDVEAF

J: TRBJ1-1
V: TRBV5-1
CDR3: ASSFGRAREAF

J: TRBJ2-1
V: TRBV6-2/TRBV6-3
CDR3: ASSSGGAFGIEQF

J: TRBJ1-3
V: TRBV28
CDR3: ASSTAQGGGNTIY

J: NA
V: TRBV12-3/TRBV12-4
CDR3: ASSLRQRPQETQY

J: TRBJ2-3
V: TRBV6-2/TRBV6-3
CDR3: DSCRRRSTTRGTDTQY

J: TRBJ2-1
V: TRBV20-1
CDR3: SARGATAYNEQF

J: TRBJ1-2
V: TRBV2
CDR3: ASIWTDYYGYT

J: TRBJ1-1
V: TRBV12-3/TRBV12-4
CDR3: ASREPGQGSTEAF

J: TRBJ1-4
V: TRBV6-5
CDR3: ASRMTGGSGNEKLF

J: TRBJ2-1
V: TRBV12-3/TRBV12-4
CDR3: ASSRGTSGRASGSYNEQF

J: TRBJ2-3
V: TRBV10-3
CDR3: AISESTRTSTDTQY

J: TRBJ2-3
V: TRBV28
CDR3: ASSLSGGTGGSVDTQY

J: TRBJ1-4
V: TRBV4-1
CDR3: ASNIQEGDEKLF

J: TRBJ1-1
V: TRBV29-1
CDR3: SVEWDTEAF

J: TRBJ1-5
V: TRBV6-2/TRBV6-3
CDR3: ASRVNRYGNQPQH

J: TRBJ2-1
V: TRBV28
CDR3: ASNPFPLAGRNEQF

J: TRBJ2-7
V: TRBV2
CDR3: AIDSGGYEQY